A single sample is the source of the 17 T cell receptor beta chains below, sequenced in a study of blood T cell repertoires in COVID-19. Some clones are missing from TCRdb's copy, which holds only in-frame ones; the method was immunoSEQ multiplex PCR. Among 450,000 to 500,000 clones, 88% were seen once, and the ten largest hold around 7.9%. Material for sequencing was PBMCs or T cells enriched from blood (not recorded which). The receptors originated from a woman aged 60 to 75 who had recovered from COVID-19.

CDR3 amino acids: CASRSDTGELFF. The CDR3 nucleotides read TGTGCCAGCAGATCAGACACCGGGGAGCTGTTTTTT. The V gene is TRBV6-5, the J gene TRBJ2-2; D not resolved. The length of the CDR3 is 12 residues. Germline-derived CDR1 and CDR2 are MNHEY and SVGAGI. The V end was cut by 6 bases, the J end by 3 bases, with 5 bases between.

The chain has TRBV6-5 and TRBJ1-4; tentative D call: TRBD1 (5 bases). The CDR3 extends over 14 amino acids. Germline-derived CDR1 and CDR2 are MNHEY and SVGAGI. V shed 2 bases and J shed 3 bases, with 7 bases lying between them. The CDR3 region is CASSYGDSNEKLFF. DNA for the CDR3: TGTGCCAGCAGTTACGGGGACTCTAATGAAAAACTGTTTTTT.

V gene TRBV3-1 (or the pseudogene TRBV3-2) combines with J gene TRBJ2-3; TRBD1 is a possible D gene (6 bases). The CDR3 length is 18 residues. Looked up from germline, CDR1 is LGHDT and CDR2 is YNNKEL (reference sequence). V lost 3 bases and J lost 6, with 25 bases in between. The CDR3 DNA reads TGTGCCAGCAGCCAGGGGGCGGGTGGAGCGACCAGCTTCGATACGCAGTATTTT. Translation gives CASSQGAGGATSFDTQYF.

This chain joins TRBV27 and TRBJ2-5, with 9 positions matching TRBD1. After removal of 4 bases from V and 4 bases from J, the junction contained 7 bases not matched to a gene. Germline values: CDR1 MNHEY, CDR2 SMNVEV (reference sequence). CDR3 length equals 15 residues. The CDR3 region is CASSSWDRDTETQYF. CDR3 sequence (DNA): TGTGCCAGCAGTTCCTGGGACAGGGATACAGAGACCCAGTACTTC.

The chain joins TRBV5-4 to TRBJ1-2; tentative D call: TRBD1 (5 bases). Trimming cost V 3 bases and J 3 bases, with 12 bases left between them. CDR1 is SGHNT, CDR2 YYREEE, per germline (reference sequence). This CDR3 has 14 residues. The CDR3 sequence is CASSSGATDYGYTF. The DNA of the CDR3 is TGTGCCAGCAGCTCTGGGGCGACAGACTATGGCTACACCTTC.

The chain carries TRBV28 and TRBJ2-3, with 12 bases matching TRBD2. This CDR3 spans 15 amino acids. Germline trimming cut 6 bases from V and 5 bases from J; bases unmatched to any gene: 6. Germline loops: CDR1 MDHEN, CDR2 SYDVKM. The CDR3 sequence: CASSTSGGRGDTQYF. CDR3 in DNA: TGTGCCAGCAGCACTAGCGGGGGGCGGGGAGATACGCAGTATTTT.

This clone was observed a single time. This chain uses TRBV2 with TRBJ2-3; 10 bases are a match to TRBD2. This CDR3 contains 15 residues. The V gene's germline CDR1 is SNHLY and CDR2 FYNNEI. V lost 7 bases, J lost 4 bases, and 8 bases stayed unmatched. The CDR3 nucleotides are TGTGCCAGCACTGGTAGCGGGGGGCATCCAGATACGCAGTATTTT. Residues: CASTGSGGHPDTQYF.

The chain links TRBV6-5 to TRBJ1-2; TRBD1 might be the D (5 bases). V was trimmed by 3 bases and J by 14 bases, leaving 19 bases between them. Germline V CDR1 and CDR2: MNHEY, SVGAGI. This CDR3 comprises 13 residues. The CDR3: CASSYIRLGTSTF. The CDR3 DNA follows: TGTGCCAGCAGTTATATTAGGTTAGGGACTTCGACCTTC.

This clone occurred once. This sequence joins TRBV19 and TRBJ2-3; weak D call: TRBD1 (6 bases). V lost 6 bases to trimming and J lost 0 bases, with 13 bases between them. CDR1 LNHDA and CDR2 SQIVND come from the germline V gene (reference sequence). The CDR3 spans 15 residues. For the CDR3, the DNA is TGTGCCAGTAGCCGTTTCCAGGGGAGCACAGATACGCAGTATTTT. Translating gives CASSRFQGSTDTQYF.

This chain connects TRBV27 to TRBJ1-5; maybe TRBD1 (6 bases). Germline CDR1 is MNHEY and CDR2 is SMNVEV (reference sequence). Trimming left V 8 bases short and J 5 bases short, with 19 bases between. The CDR3 has 15 residues. The CDR3 loop reads CASGWGGGFYQPQHF. Here the CDR3 DNA reads TGTGCCAGCGGATGGGGGGGCGGTTTCTATCAGCCCCAGCATTTT.

This rearrangement joins TRBV11-2 to TRBJ2-6; maybe TRBD2 (5 bases). The germline V gene has CDR1 SGHAT and CDR2 FQNNGV. The CDR3 has 16 amino acids. The V end was cut by 2 bases, the J end by 2 bases, with 10 bases between. The CDR3 protein is CASSLSGGAGANVLTF. The CDR3 DNA is TGTGCCAGCAGCTTAAGCGGAGGCGCTGGGGCCAACGTCCTGACTTTC.

This clone has only a few counts. The rearrangement uses TRBV5-4 and TRBJ2-7; 10 nucleotides align to TRBD1. The germline gives CDR1 SGHNT, CDR2 YYREEE (reference sequence). V was pared by 2 bases and J by 1 base, with 6 bases of the junction left unmatched. This CDR3 region has 16 residues. The CDR3 is CASSFVGQGVSYEQYF. CDR3 nucleotides: TGTGCCAGCAGCTTTGTCGGACAGGGGGTATCCTACGAGCAGTACTTC.

The chain uses TRBV3-1 (or the pseudogene TRBV3-2) and TRBJ1-1; D remains ambiguous. Per the germline V gene, CDR1 is LGHDT and CDR2 is YNNKEL (reference sequence). The CDR3 extends over 12 amino acids. Trimming pared 2 bases from V and 9 bases from J, leaving 10 bases between. For the CDR3, the DNA is TGTGCCAGCAGCCAATTGGGCAGGAAAGCTTTCTTT. Amino acids: CASSQLGRKAFF.

The J gene is TRBJ1-2, the V gene TRBV2; 10 nucleotides align to TRBD1. The CDR3 is 16 residues long. The germline CDR1 and CDR2 sequences are SNHLY and FYNNEI. V was pared by 4 bases and J by 2 bases, with 7 bases of the junction left unmatched. CDR3 DNA sequence: TGTGCCAGCAGTGTTTGGACAGGGGGTTCCAACTATGGCTACACCTTC. Translated: CASSVWTGGSNYGYTF.

V is TRBV7-9 and J is TRBJ1-4; 7 nucleotides agree with TRBD1. CDR1 and CDR2 from the germline V gene are SEHNR and FQNEAQ (reference sequence). J gave up 6 bases and V 1 base, and 5 bases lay outside the gene matches. CDR3 size: 15 residues. CDR3 DNA: TGTGCCAGCAGCTTAGGACAGGGTTGGGATGAAAAACTGTTTTTT. Protein sequence: CASSLGQGWDEKLFF.

This clone occurred once. The chain recombines TRBV7-6 with TRBJ2-3; 14 bases map to TRBD2. J gave up 1 base and V 4 bases, and 4 bases lay outside the gene matches. The germline gives CDR1 SGHVS, CDR2 FNYEAQ. The CDR3 has 17 residues. The CDR3 loop is CASSSWTSGGRTDTQYF. DNA for the CDR3: TGTGCCAGCAGCTCCTGGACTAGCGGGGGGCGCACAGATACGCAGTATTTT.

The genes are TRBV27 and TRBJ2-4; 8 positions agree with TRBD1. The CDR3 runs 17 residues. Germline trimming cut 6 bases from V and 2 bases from J; bases unmatched to any gene: 12. From germline, CDR1 is MNHEY and CDR2 SMNVEV (reference sequence). CDR3 region: CASRPSGTGGTKNIQYF. The CDR3 DNA reads TGTGCCAGCAGGCCATCCGGGACAGGCGGAACCAAAAACATTCAGTACTTC.